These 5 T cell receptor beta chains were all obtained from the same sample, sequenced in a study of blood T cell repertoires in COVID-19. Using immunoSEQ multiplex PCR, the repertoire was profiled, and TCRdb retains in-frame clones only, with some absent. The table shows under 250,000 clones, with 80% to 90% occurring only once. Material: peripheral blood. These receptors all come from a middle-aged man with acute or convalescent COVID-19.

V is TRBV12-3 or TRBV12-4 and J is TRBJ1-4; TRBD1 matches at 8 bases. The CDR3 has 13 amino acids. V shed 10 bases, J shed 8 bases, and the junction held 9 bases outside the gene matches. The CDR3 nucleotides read TGTGCCATTACGACAGGGGACAGCGAAAAACTGTTTTTT. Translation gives CAITTGDSEKLFF.

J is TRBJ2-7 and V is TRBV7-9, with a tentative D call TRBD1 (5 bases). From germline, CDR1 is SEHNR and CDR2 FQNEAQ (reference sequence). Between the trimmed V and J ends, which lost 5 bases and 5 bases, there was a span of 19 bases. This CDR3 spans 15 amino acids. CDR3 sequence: CASSPSVGGAHEQYF. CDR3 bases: TGTGCCAGCAGCCCGTCGGTAGGTGGGGCTCACGAGCAGTACTTC.

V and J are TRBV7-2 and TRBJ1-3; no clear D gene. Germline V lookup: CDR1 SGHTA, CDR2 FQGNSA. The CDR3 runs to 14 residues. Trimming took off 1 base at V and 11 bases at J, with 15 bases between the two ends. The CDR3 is CASSLDETPSPIYF. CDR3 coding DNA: TGTGCCAGCAGCTTAGACGAGACACCTTCCCCCATATATTTT.

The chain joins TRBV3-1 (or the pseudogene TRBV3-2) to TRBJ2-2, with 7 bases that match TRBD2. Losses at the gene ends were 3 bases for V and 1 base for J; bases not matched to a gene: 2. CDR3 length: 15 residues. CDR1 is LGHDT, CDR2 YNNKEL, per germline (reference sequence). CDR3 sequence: CASSHRGGNTGELFF. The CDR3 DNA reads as TGTGCCAGCAGCCACCGCGGGGGGAACACCGGGGAGCTGTTTTTT.

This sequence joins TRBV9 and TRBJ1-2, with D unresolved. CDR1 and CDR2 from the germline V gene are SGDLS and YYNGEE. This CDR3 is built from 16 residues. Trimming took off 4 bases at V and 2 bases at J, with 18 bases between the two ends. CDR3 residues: CASSLSQRGLNYGYTF. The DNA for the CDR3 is TGTGCCAGCAGCCTAAGTCAACGAGGTCTGAACTATGGCTACACCTTC.